The 8 T cell receptor beta chains given below trace back to one sample, sequenced in a study of blood T cell repertoires in COVID-19. Repertoires were generated with immunoSEQ multiplex PCR, while TCRdb's copy carries only in-frame clones and drops some. This table holds about 52,000 clones, approximately 84% found once. Specimen: peripheral blood. The receptors stem from a man between 65 and 79 years old with acute or convalescent COVID-19.

The V and J genes are TRBV6-1 and TRBJ2-1; 7 nucleotides agree with TRBD2. In germline, CDR1 is MNHNS, CDR2 SASEGT. V gave up 2 bases and J gave up 10 bases; unmatched junction bases: 11. The CDR3 has 15 amino acids. The DNA of the CDR3 is TGTGCCAGCAGTGAAATAAGCGGGATAAAGGGAGAGCAGTTCTTC. This translates into CASSEISGIKGEQFF.

The chain recombines TRBV6-5 with TRBJ1-6; D is possibly TRBD1 (6 bases). The CDR3 loop spans 16 amino acids. Per germline, CDR1 MNHEY and CDR2 SVGAGI. Trimming removed 2 bases from V and 9 bases from J, with 17 bases in between. DNA of the CDR3: TGTGCCAGCAGTTACGGGAAGGGACAAGCCCCTTCACCCCTCCACTTT. Protein: CASSYGKGQAPSPLHF.

Only a few counts were recorded for this clone. V gene TRBV11-3 combines with J gene TRBJ2-2; the match to TRBD1 covers 8 bases. The length of the CDR3 is 15 residues. Per germline, CDR1 SGHNT and CDR2 YENEEA. With 5 bases clipped from V and 4 bases from J, the junction kept 6 bases outside the gene matches. The CDR3 DNA reads TGTGCCAGCAGCCCCGACAGGGGTGGCACCGGGGAGCTGTTTTTT. Translated, it gives CASSPDRGGTGELFF.

This chain joins TRBV12-5 and TRBJ2-1; possibly TRBD2 for D (7 bases). The CDR3 loop spans 15 amino acids. Between the trimmed V and J ends, which lost 1 base and 2 bases, there was a span of 9 bases. Germline assignment: CDR1 LGHNT and CDR2 FRNRAP. The CDR3 nucleotides read TGTGCTAGTGGTTTGGAAGGGGGGGCCTACAATGAGCAGTTCTTC. This gives the protein CASGLEGGAYNEQFF.

This clone was detected only once. This rearrangement joins TRBV4-2 to TRBJ1-5; TRBD1 matches 7 bases. Germline-derived CDR1 and CDR2 are LGHNA and YNFKEQ. The trim removed 2 bases at V and 4 bases at J, leaving 5 bases unmatched. The CDR3 has 15 amino acids. The CDR3 sequence is CASSQLTGANQPQHF. CDR3 in DNA: TGTGCCAGCAGCCAACTAACAGGGGCTAATCAGCCCCAGCATTTT.

The chain carries TRBV19 and TRBJ2-5; maybe TRBD1 (6 bases). CDR1 LNHDA and CDR2 SQIVND come from the germline V gene (reference sequence). This CDR3 is 16 amino acids long. The ends were cut back, 4 bases at V and 3 bases at J, with 18 bases in the middle. CDR3 DNA sequence: TGTGCCAGTAGTACCCCATTACAGGGTCGCAAAGAGACCCAGTACTTC. Its translation: CASSTPLQGRKETQYF.

The chain combines TRBV24-1 with TRBJ2-7; 8 positions match TRBD1. Trimming took 4 bases from V and 3 from J; bases not matched to a gene: 7. Germline CDR1 reads KGHDR; CDR2 reads SFDVKD. The CDR3 spans 15 residues. The CDR3 nucleotides are TGTGCCACCAGTGACCCAGGACAGGGTGGCTACGAGCAGTACTTC. Translating it yields CATSDPGQGGYEQYF.

This clone appeared a single time. V usage is TRBV3-1 (or the pseudogene TRBV3-2) and J usage is TRBJ1-2; D remains unclear. V lost 6 bases and J lost 4, with 12 bases in between. There are 13 residues in the CDR3. Germline V gene data show CDR1 as LGHDT and CDR2 as YNNKEL (reference sequence). CDR3 residues: CASRAAGSYGYTF. CDR3 DNA: TGTGCCAGCAGAGCGGCGGGGTCCTATGGCTACACCTTC.